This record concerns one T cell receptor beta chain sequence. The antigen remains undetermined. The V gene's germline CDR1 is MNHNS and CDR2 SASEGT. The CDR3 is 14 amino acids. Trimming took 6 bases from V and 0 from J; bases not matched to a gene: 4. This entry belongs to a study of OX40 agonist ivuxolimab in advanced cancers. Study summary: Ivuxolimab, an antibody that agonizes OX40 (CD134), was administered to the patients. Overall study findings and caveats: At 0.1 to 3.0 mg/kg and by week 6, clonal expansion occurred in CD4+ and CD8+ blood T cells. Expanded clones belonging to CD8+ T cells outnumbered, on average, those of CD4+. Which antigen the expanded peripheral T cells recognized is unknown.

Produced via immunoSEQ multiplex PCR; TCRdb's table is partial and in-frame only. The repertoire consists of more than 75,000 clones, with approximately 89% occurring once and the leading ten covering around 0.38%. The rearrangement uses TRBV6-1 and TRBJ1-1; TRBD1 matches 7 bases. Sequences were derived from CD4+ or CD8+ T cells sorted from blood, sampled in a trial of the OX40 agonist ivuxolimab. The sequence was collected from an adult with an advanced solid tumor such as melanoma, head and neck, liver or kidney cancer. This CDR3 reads CASRRDSMNTEAFF. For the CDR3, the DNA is TGTGCCAGCAGAAGGGACAGTATGAACACTGAAGCTTTCTTT.